Presented here are 28 T cell receptor beta chains from one specimen sequenced in a study of human thymus T cells. The study used thymus tissue resected during corrective heart surgery. Profiled with immunoSEQ multiplex PCR; TCRdb holds only in-frame clones, not every one. The repertoire holds some 130,000 clones, with approximately 96% as singletons. The source material was thymus tissue. These receptors were taken from a boy under two years old with a congenital heart defect but otherwise immunologically healthy.

V is TRBV6-1 and J is TRBJ2-7; tentatively, D is TRBD2 (7 bases). The ends were cut back, 7 bases at V and 5 bases at J, with 12 bases in the middle. This CDR3 has 12 residues. CDR1 MNHNS and CDR2 SASEGT come from the germline V gene. In DNA form, the CDR3 reads TGTGCCAGCATAGGGGGGGGCGACGAGCAGTACTTC. It translates to CASIGGGDEQYF.

This sequence joins TRBV10-3 and TRBJ1-6; D is perhaps TRBD1 (5 bases). This CDR3 spans 17 amino acids. Germline V gene lookup returns CDR1 ENHRY and CDR2 SYGVKD. Trimming pared 3 bases from V and 7 bases from J, leaving 19 bases between. CDR3 in amino acids: CAISENSGTAKNSPLHF. In nucleotides, the CDR3 is TGTGCCATCAGTGAAAACTCCGGGACGGCAAAAAATTCACCCCTCCACTTT.

The table lists this clone with a count of one. The chain has TRBV25-1 and TRBJ1-4; 9 bases fit TRBD1. The CDR3 loop spans 15 amino acids. Trimming removed 4 bases from V and 8 bases from J; junction bases left unmatched: 8. Germline CDR1 reads MGHDK; CDR2 reads SYGVNS. The CDR3: CASSARDRESEKLFF. In DNA, the CDR3 is TGTGCCAGCAGTGCTCGGGACAGGGAGTCCGAAAAACTGTTTTTT.

V is TRBV19 and J is TRBJ2-1, with no clear D. Germline lookup yields CDR1 LNHDA and CDR2 SQIVND (reference sequence). The CDR3 covers 13 residues. Trimming shortened V by 4 bases and J by 8 bases, and 12 bases separated the two germline ends. For the CDR3, the DNA is TGTGCCAGTAGTAAGCCCCGTAGGGATGAGCAGTTCTTC. Protein: CASSKPRRDEQFF. The full variable domain, its missing parts supplied by reference TRBV19 and TRBJ2-1, is DGGITQSPKYLFRKEGQNVTLSCEQNLNHDAMYWYRQDPGQGLRLIYYSQIVNDFQKGDIAEGYSVSREKKESFPLTVTSAQKNPTAFYLCASSKPRRDEQFFGPGTRLTVL.

The chain joins TRBV7-6 to TRBJ2-3; TRBD2 matches at 9 bases. V was pared by 3 bases and J by 2 bases, with 6 bases of the junction left unmatched. The CDR3 extends over 16 amino acids. Germline loops: CDR1 SGHVS, CDR2 FNYEAQ. CDR3 amino acids: CASSLVAGASTDTQYF. In DNA, the CDR3 is TGTGCCAGCAGCTTGGTAGCGGGGGCCTCCACAGATACGCAGTATTTT.

The J gene is TRBJ1-2, the V gene TRBV25-1; tentative D call: TRBD1 (6 bases). Trimming took 8 bases from V and 2 from J, leaving 15 bases between them. The CDR3 covers 14 residues. CDR1 is MGHDK, CDR2 SYGVNS, per germline. The CDR3 loop is CASPPGHSNYGYTF. In DNA form, the CDR3 reads TGTGCCAGCCCCCCGGGACACTCAAACTATGGCTACACCTTC.

The rearrangement uses TRBV6-1 and TRBJ1-1; D unclear. This CDR3 has 13 residues. Germline values: CDR1 MNHNS, CDR2 SASEGT. Trimming shortened V by 6 bases and J by 3 bases, and 11 bases separated the two germline ends. The CDR3 spells CASRGNRDTEAFF. The CDR3, as DNA: TGTGCCAGCAGGGGAAACAGAGACACTGAAGCTTTCTTT.

The J gene is TRBJ2-2, the V gene TRBV11-2; D may be TRBD1 (5 bases). Germline assignment: CDR1 SGHAT and CDR2 FQNNGV. The germline V and J ends were trimmed by 2 bases and 5 bases, with 12 bases remaining between them. The CDR3 loop spans 15 amino acids. CDR3 loop: CASSLTAGITGELFF. The CDR3, as DNA: TGTGCCAGCAGCTTAACTGCAGGGATAACCGGGGAGCTGTTTTTT.

This sequence joins TRBV4-2 and TRBJ2-2; 10 bases are shared with TRBD2. The germline CDR1 and CDR2 sequences are LGHNA and YNFKEQ. The CDR3 has 17 amino acids. With 3 bases clipped from V and 3 bases from J, the junction kept 7 bases outside the gene matches. The CDR3 bases are TGTGCCAGCAGCCATGAACCGAGCGGGGGGGACACCGGGGAGCTGTTTTTT. Protein sequence: CASSHEPSGGDTGELFF.

The rearrangement uses TRBV7-9 and TRBJ2-7; 8 bases fit TRBD1. The CDR3 contains 15 residues. From germline, CDR1 is SEHNR and CDR2 FQNEAQ (reference sequence). V shed 2 bases and J 2 bases; nucleotides not matched to a gene: 5. CDR3 DNA sequence: TGTGCCAGCAGCTTACCGGACAGGGCCACCTACGAGCAGTACTTC. Translating gives CASSLPDRATYEQYF.

This clone was observed once. This rearrangement joins TRBV18 to TRBJ2-7; no reliable D call. The V gene's germline CDR1 is KGHSH and CDR2 LQKENI. CDR3 length: 15 residues. Deletions cut 3 bases from V and 1 base from J, with 13 bases between. Written as DNA, the CDR3 is TGTGCCAGCTCACCCTGGGCATCCTTGTCCTACGAGCAGTACTTC. This sequence encodes CASSPWASLSYEQYF.

The chain is built from TRBV11-2 and TRBJ1-2; tentative D call: TRBD1 (5 bases). The CDR3 has 18 amino acids. V was trimmed by 4 bases and J by 0 bases, leaving 21 bases between them. CDR1 and CDR2 from the germline V gene are SGHAT and FQNNGV. CDR3 sequence: CASSWGGPPVGPNYGYTF. The CDR3 DNA reads as TGTGCCAGCAGCTGGGGGGGTCCTCCGGTTGGGCCTAACTATGGCTACACCTTC.

The rearrangement joins TRBV5-1 to TRBJ2-6; D tentatively fits TRBD1 or TRBD2 (5 bases each). V lost 4 bases, J lost 0 bases, and 17 bases lay in between. The germline V gene encodes CDR1 SGHRS and CDR2 YFSETQ. The length of the CDR3 is 18 residues. The CDR3 protein is CASSPGRSFVSGANVLTF. CDR3 nucleotide sequence: TGCGCCAGCAGCCCGGGACGTTCCTTTGTCTCTGGGGCCAACGTCCTGACTTTC.

The CDR3 loop is CAWSLRVRPRSYNEQFF. CDR3 coding DNA: TGTGCCTGGAGCCTAAGGGTAAGACCCAGGTCGTACAATGAGCAGTTCTTC. This chain joins TRBV30 and TRBJ2-1; the D is unclear. V gave up 3 bases and J gave up 4 bases, with 22 bases separating them. The germline CDR1 and CDR2 sequences are GTSNPN and SVGIG (reference sequence). The CDR3 totals 17 residues.

This CDR3 is CASSEASGGAGELFF. Here the CDR3 DNA reads TGTGCCAGCAGTGAAGCTAGCGGGGGGGCCGGGGAGCTGTTTTTT. The chain recombines TRBV6-1 with TRBJ2-2, with TRBD2 matching over 11 bases. The germline V gene has CDR1 MNHNS and CDR2 SASEGT. The length of the CDR3 is 15 residues. Germline trimming cut 0 bases from V and 6 bases from J; bases unmatched to any gene: 0.

The V gene is TRBV27, the J gene TRBJ1-6; TRBD1 agrees at 8 bases. After removal of 6 bases from V and 5 bases from J, the junction contained 24 bases not matched to a gene. This CDR3 is built from 21 residues. Germline values: CDR1 MNHEY, CDR2 SMNVEV (reference sequence). CDR3 loop: CASSPLWARGPIFDHNSPLHF. The DNA of the CDR3 is TGTGCCAGCAGCCCCCTTTGGGCCAGGGGGCCGATATTCGACCATAATTCACCCCTCCACTTT.

The genes are TRBV28 and TRBJ1-5; perhaps TRBD1 as D (5 bases). Germline lookup yields CDR1 MDHEN and CDR2 SYDVKM. Trimming pared 3 bases from V and 4 bases from J, leaving 10 bases between. CDR3 length: 14 residues. The CDR3 reads CASSLGRDNQPQHF. CDR3 coding DNA: TGTGCCAGCAGTTTGGGCAGGGATAATCAGCCCCAGCATTTT.

The J gene is TRBJ2-5, the V gene TRBV20-1; no definite D call. Trimming left V 3 bases short and J 5 bases short, with 4 bases between. Germline CDR1 and CDR2: DFQATT and SNEGSKA (reference sequence). The CDR3 covers 10 residues. Written as DNA, the CDR3 is TGCAGTGCTAGGTGTGAGACCCAGTACTTC. It is translated as CSARCETQYF.

This CDR3 is CASSCYDRQGNQPQHF. The DNA of the CDR3 is TGTGCCAGCAGTTGCTATGACAGGCAGGGGAATCAGCCCCAGCATTTT. The rearrangement joins TRBV28 to TRBJ1-5; perhaps TRBD1 as D (6 bases). Between the trimmed V and J ends, which lost 4 bases and 4 bases, there was a span of 17 bases. The CDR3 has 16 residues. CDR1 and CDR2 from the germline V gene are MDHEN and SYDVKM. Full variable domain (rest looked up from reference TRBV28 and TRBJ1-5): DVKVTQSSRYLVKRTGEKVFLECVQDMDHENMFWYRQDPGLGLRLIYFSYDVKMKEKGDIPEGYSVSREKKERFSLILESASTNQTSMYLCASSCYDRQGNQPQHFGDGTRLSIL.

The chain links TRBV4-1 to TRBJ1-1, with D possibly matching TRBD1 (6 bases). Trimming left V 2 bases short and J 6 bases short, with 28 bases between. The CDR3 covers 19 residues. Germline CDR1 and CDR2: MGHRA and YSYEKL. CDR3 DNA: TGCGCCAGCAGCCAACATTCGGGTTCCAGGGGCGTAAGATGGCCTGAAGCTTTCTTT. This translates into CASSQHSGSRGVRWPEAFF.

The J gene is TRBJ2-3, the V gene TRBV5-4; TRBD2 agrees at 8 bases. This CDR3 has 13 residues. The V gene's germline CDR1 is SGHNT and CDR2 YYREEE (reference sequence). J gave up 6 bases and V 3 bases, and 3 bases lay outside the gene matches. This CDR3 is CASSSGGPDTQYF. CDR3 coding DNA: TGTGCCAGCAGCTCGGGGGGGCCGGATACGCAGTATTTT.

DNA of the CDR3: TGTGCCGGAGGGGCAGGGGGCATGGCAGATACGCAGTATTTT. Translation: CAGGAGGMADTQYF. This chain connects TRBV4-2 to TRBJ2-3; TRBD1 agrees at 8 bases. Germline trimming cut 11 bases from V and 4 bases from J; bases unmatched to any gene: 11. Germline CDR1 is LGHNA and CDR2 is YNFKEQ. CDR3 size: 14 residues.

As DNA, the CDR3 is TGTGCCAGCACCCACCCGGACAGGGGCACTGAAGCTTTCTTT. It is translated as CASTHPDRGTEAFF. This chain links TRBV28 with TRBJ1-1; TRBD1 matches at 9 bases. Germline CDR1 and CDR2: MDHEN and SYDVKM. The V and J ends lost 7 bases and 4 bases, in that order; junction bases with no gene match: 7. The CDR3 length is 14 residues.

The V call is TRBV4-1, the J call TRBJ1-5, with D possibly matching TRBD1 (6 bases). With 0 bases removed from V and 6 bases from J, the gap between germline ends came to 15 bases. The CDR3 runs 16 residues. Looked up from germline, CDR1 is MGHRA and CDR2 is YSYEKL. CDR3 bases: TGCGCCAGCAGCCAAGATCACAGGGAAGAGGGTCAGCCCCAGCATTTT. It is translated as CASSQDHREEGQPQHF.

J is TRBJ1-6 and V is TRBV13; 7 positions match TRBD1. Germline V gene lookup returns CDR1 PRHDT and CDR2 FYEKMQ (reference sequence). Losses at the gene ends were 5 bases for V and 9 bases for J; bases not matched to a gene: 13. This CDR3 comprises 16 residues. CDR3 bases: TGTGCCAGCAGCCCAGGATCCTTGACAGGGCGTTCACCCCTCCACTTT. Translating gives CASSPGSLTGRSPLHF.

The J gene is TRBJ2-7, the V gene TRBV4-1; D ambiguous. CDR3 size: 19 residues. Trimming stripped 0 bases from V and 8 bases from J, with 29 bases between. CDR1 and CDR2 from the germline V gene are MGHRA and YSYEKL. CDR3 in DNA: TGCGCCAGCAGCCAAGATCCCCTTAGGAGCTGGTCAACTTTTACAAAGCAGTACTTC. As protein: CASSQDPLRSWSTFTKQYF.

The chain combines TRBV5-1 with TRBJ1-3, with D unresolved. The V end was cut by 0 bases, the J end by 4 bases, with 14 bases between. Germline loops: CDR1 SGHRS, CDR2 YFSETQ. The CDR3 consists of 16 residues. This CDR3 is CASSLAGSAGGNTIYF. Written as DNA, the CDR3 is TGCGCCAGCAGCTTGGCCGGCAGTGCGGGAGGAAACACCATATATTTT.

The rearrangement joins TRBV7-9 to TRBJ1-3; D unresolved. Trimming took off 1 base at V and 4 bases at J, with 14 bases between the two ends. From germline, CDR1 is SEHNR and CDR2 FQNEAQ (reference sequence). The CDR3 is 16 residues long. DNA for the CDR3: TGTGCCAGCAGCTTAGTCCGGGCATTCGAGGGAAACACCATATATTTT. This sequence encodes CASSLVRAFEGNTIYF.